This entry lists 16 T cell receptor beta chains sequenced from one sample in a study of Graves' ophthalmopathy and Graves' hyperthyroidism. Scientists amplified the TCR beta CDR3 regions from RNA transcripts. Following a first-round RT-PCR that used HTBI primers, a second-round multiplex PCR was carried out. Via MiXCR, TCRdb re-called the multiplex PCR reads, giving one row per CDR3 protein. The sample lists hundreds of thousands of distinct CDR3 sequences; 35% to 45% were seen once. Specimen: peripheral blood. All receptors come from an adult man with Graves' ophthalmopathy.

This clonotype was found many times. The rearrangement uses TRBV27 and TRBJ1-2; 9 nucleotides align to TRBD1. V dropped 6 bases and J dropped 5; count of bases not matched to a gene: 7. Germline V lookup: CDR1 MNHEY, CDR2 SMNVEV (reference sequence). This CDR3 region has 14 residues. The CDR3 is CASSPTGTGYGYTF. In DNA, the CDR3 is TGTGCCAGCAGCCCAACCGGGACAGGGTATGGCTACACCTTC.

Worth noting for this clonotype: A much bigger clone sits one base away, suggesting this may be a read error. DNA for the CDR3: TGCGCCAGCAGCTTGGAGGACAGCGATTACGAGCAGTGCTTC. Amino acid sequence: CASSLEDSDYEQCF. The V and J genes are TRBV5-1 and TRBJ2-7, with D perhaps TRBD1 (6 bases). The CDR3 consists of 14 residues. Per the germline V gene, CDR1 is SGHRS and CDR2 is YFSETQ.

This clonotype has a count of ten or more. CDR3 amino acids: CASSGTTGSGNTIYF. CDR3 nucleotide sequence: TGTGCCAGCAGCGGAACGACAGGGTCCGGAAACACCATATATTTT. The genes are TRBV5-6 and TRBJ1-3; 7 bases agree with TRBD1. Trimming removed 4 bases from V and 4 bases from J; junction bases left unmatched: 8. This CDR3 contains 15 residues. CDR1 and CDR2 (germline): SGHDT, YYEEEE.

The chain links TRBV10-3 to TRBJ2-5, with 8 bases that match TRBD1. Germline lookup yields CDR1 ENHRY and CDR2 SYGVKD. Trimming removed 2 bases from V and 5 bases from J; junction bases left unmatched: 4. CDR3 length: 14 amino acids. In nucleotides, the CDR3 is TGTGCCATCAGTGAGGGACAGGGAGTCGAGACCCAGTACTTC. Its translation: CAISEGQGVETQYF.

At least ten counts were recorded for this clonotype. V gene TRBV20-1 combines with J gene TRBJ1-1; D not resolved. Per the germline V gene, CDR1 is DFQATT and CDR2 is SNEGSKA (reference sequence). V was cut by 3 bases and J by 6 bases, with 8 bases left in between. The length of the CDR3 is 11 residues. The CDR3 nucleotides read TGCAGTGCTAGTCTTCCTCCTGAAGCTTTCTTT. Encoded protein: CSASLPPEAFF.

The J gene is TRBJ1-6, the V gene TRBV7-2; TRBD1 matches at 8 bases. V lost 6 bases, J lost 9 bases, and 10 bases stayed unmatched. The CDR3 is 15 residues long. From germline, CDR1 is SGHTA and CDR2 FQGNSA. CDR3 bases: TGTGCCAGCAGGCAGCAGGGGGCAGGGAGTTCACCCCTCCACTTT. It is translated as CASRQQGAGSSPLHF.

With respect to this clonotype: This likely comes from a read error, as the CDR3 has no conserved phenylalanine or tryptophan at its end. Because the CDR3's place on the DNA is in doubt, the DNA is left out and the CDR3 is given as listed by TCRdb. This chain uses TRBV29-1 with TRBJ1-4; TRBD1, as called in the table, went unchecked against the DNA. CDR1 and CDR2 from the germline V gene are SQVTM and ANQGSEA. The CDR3 spans 9 amino acids, including both terminal residues. CDR3 sequence reads: CSVVAGMYY.

In its sample, this clonotype was seen a few times. The junction departs from germline at one end; a sequencing error may be responsible. This chain uses TRBV10-3 with TRBJ1-2; 7 bases line up with TRBD1. Germline-derived CDR1 and CDR2 are ENHRY and SYGVKD. This CDR3 contains 14 residues. CDR3 DNA sequence: TGTGCCAGCAGTTCAACAGGGGTAAACTATGGCTACACCTTC. This sequence encodes CASSSTGVNYGYTF.

Comments on this clonotype: The junction departs from germline at one end; a sequencing error may be responsible. The chain has TRBV25-1 and TRBJ1-1, with TRBD1 as a possible D gene (6 bases). Germline lookup yields CDR1 MGHDK and CDR2 SYGVNS. CDR3 size: 13 residues. Here the CDR3 reads CALGWTANTEAFF. Written as DNA, the CDR3 is TGCGCCTTGGGTTGGACAGCGAACACTGAAGCTTTCTTT.

This clonotype was observed a handful of times. The chain has TRBV6-5 and TRBJ2-7; TRBD1 aligns across 10 bases. V was pared by 6 bases and J by 1 base, with 9 bases of the junction left unmatched. This CDR3 has 16 residues. The germline V gene encodes CDR1 MNHEY and CDR2 SVGAGI. CDR3 nucleotides: TGTGCCAGCAGCCAGATGCGGGACAGGGGATCCTACGAGCAGTACTTC. Protein product: CASSQMRDRGSYEQYF.

This clonotype was observed many times. This chain uses TRBV19 with TRBJ1-2; D remains unclear. The germline gives CDR1 LNHDA, CDR2 SQIVND (reference sequence). This CDR3 has 12 residues. The germline V and J ends were trimmed by 3 bases and 6 bases, with 8 bases remaining between them. DNA for the CDR3: TGTGCCAGTAGTATTGGAGGGAATGGCTACACCTTC. This translates into CASSIGGNGYTF.

With regard to this clonotype: An end of the junction does not agree with germline; a read error may underlie this. This rearrangement joins TRBV2 to TRBJ1-2; D remains unclear. Germline V gene sequence: CDR1 SNHLY, CDR2 FYNNEI. This CDR3 is built from 12 residues. DNA for the CDR3: TGTGCCAGCAATGAAGACACCTATGGCTACACCTTC. It translates to CASNEDTYGYTF. The full variable domain, completed using reference TRBV2 and TRBJ1-2, is EPEVTQTPSHQVTQMGQEVILRCVPISNHLYFYWYRQILGQKVEFLVSFYNNEISEKSEIFDDQFSVERPDGSNFTLKIRSTKLEDSAMYFCASNEDTYGYTFGSGTRLTVV.

Turning to this clonotype: Given a much more abundant clone one base away, this may be a read error. Here the CDR3 omits its conserved ending phenylalanine or tryptophan, so a read error is the likely source. In DNA form, the CDR3 reads TGTGCCACCGGAAATGGAAAAGGACCGCGGGCCCTCCACCTT. It yields the protein CATGNGKGPRALHL. The rearrangement joins TRBV2 to TRBJ1-6; the D is unclear. The V end lost 10 bases, the J end lost 14 bases, and 24 bases lay between the germline ends. The CDR3 has 14 amino acids. CDR1 is SNHLY, CDR2 FYNNEI, per germline.

V gene TRBV19 combines with J gene TRBJ2-7, with D unresolved. Trimming pared 11 bases from V and 4 bases from J, leaving 24 bases between. The CDR3 runs to 15 residues. CDR1 is LNHDA and CDR2 is SQIVND in the germline V gene (reference sequence). Here the CDR3 reads CAWSNPRLNMYEQYF. CDR3 coding DNA: TGTGCCTGGAGTAACCCCAGATTAAATATGTACGAGCAGTACTTC.

The chain recombines TRBV10-3 with TRBJ2-5; TRBD2 matches at 12 bases. The CDR3 is made up of 18 amino acids. The junction had 11 bases not matched to a gene; V was cut back by 4 bases and J by 2 bases. From germline, CDR1 is ENHRY and CDR2 SYGVKD. CDR3 loop: CAISASTSGSWSQETQYF. As DNA, the CDR3 is TGTGCCATCAGTGCCTCGACTAGCGGGAGTTGGTCGCAAGAGACCCAGTACTTC.

This clonotype was detected ten times or more. The rearrangement joins TRBV19 to TRBJ1-5, with 7 nucleotides matching TRBD1. The CDR3 is made up of 15 amino acids. With 5 bases clipped from V and 3 bases from J, the junction kept 7 bases outside the gene matches. Germline V gene sequence: CDR1 LNHDA, CDR2 SQIVND (reference sequence). The CDR3 bases are TGTGCCAGTAGTCGGGACAGACAAATCAATCAGCCCCAGCATTTT. Translation: CASSRDRQINQPQHF.